These T cell receptor beta chains were read from a single sample in a study of shared clonotypes between healthy human individuals. Assay: immunoSEQ multiplex PCR; the TCRdb copy retains only in-frame clones and omits some. The table shows some 1.5 million clones, with roughly 97% occurring only once. Input material: naive CD4+ T cells sorted from blood. The receptors here all came from a man under 40 in good health. CDR3s include the opening cysteine and the closing phenylalanine or tryptophan. The order of the fields is D gene, J gene, V gene, clone size, CDR3 protein, CDR3 DNA. A D gene is named only where the DNA matches it firmly. Size is omitted from some rows. Given values are once, few, many or a class for expanded clones.

NA TRBJ2-6 TRBV18 NA CASSPRGSGSGANVLTF TGTGCCAGCTCACCACGTGGGAGCGGCTCTGGGGCCAACGTCCTGACTTTC
NA TRBJ1-3 TRBV5-1 once CASSSGGRGSGNTIYF TGCGCCAGCAGCTCCGGGGGACGGGGCTCTGGAAACACCATATATTTT
NA TRBJ2-4 TRBV4-3 NA CASSQEAISNIQYF TGCGCCAGCAGCCAAGAAGCGATTTCAAACATTCAGTACTTC
NA TRBJ2-7 TRBV5-1 NA CASRLGSYEQYF TGCGCCAGTCGACTGGGATCGTACGAGCAGTACTTC
NA TRBJ1-5 TRBV6-5 NA CASSVDQRGVQPQHF TGTGCCAGCAGTGTCGACCAAAGGGGGGTTCAGCCCCAGCATTTT
TRBD2 TRBJ2-7 TRBV18 NA CASSPDSGSFYEQYF TGTGCCAGCTCACCCGACAGCGGGAGTTTCTACGAGCAGTACTTC
TRBD2 TRBJ2-2 TRBV9 NA CASSVVAGGITGELFF TGTGCCAGCAGCGTAGTAGCGGGAGGAATCACCGGGGAGCTGTTTTTT
NA TRBJ2-1 TRBV4-1 NA CASSQVTEGEQFF TGCGCCAGCAGCCAGGTGACTGAGGGTGAGCAGTTCTTC
NA TRBJ2-3 TRBV5-1 NA CASSLEFLGGHDTQYF TGCGCCAGCAGCTTGGAATTCTTAGGCGGACACGATACGCAGTATTTT
TRBD1 TRBJ2-7 TRBV6-5 NA CASSPRGHDYEQYF TGTGCCAGCAGTCCCAGGGGGCATGATTACGAGCAGTACTTC
NA TRBJ1-4 TRBV5-1 NA CASSLFPATNEKLFF TGCGCCAGCAGCTTATTCCCTGCAACTAATGAAAAACTGTTTTTT
NA TRBJ2-2 TRBV19 NA CASSCRDFLAGELFF TGTGCCAGTAGTTGCCGGGACTTTCTAGCTGGGGAGCTGTTTTTT
TRBD1 TRBJ1-1 TRBV29-1 NA CSVGSGTGGEAFF TGCAGCGTCGGTTCCGGGACAGGGGGTGAAGCTTTCTTT
NA TRBJ2-3 TRBV4-2 few CASSQEGVDTQYF TGTGCCAGCAGCCAAGAAGGGGTAGATACGCAGTATTTT
TRBD2 TRBJ2-1 TRBV10-3 NA CAINREGSSEQFF TGTGCCATCAACCGGGAGGGCTCGAGTGAGCAGTTCTTC
NA TRBJ1-3 TRBV28 NA CASSSTENTIYF TGTGCCAGCAGTTCGACAGAAAACACCATATATTTT
TRBD2 TRBJ2-7 TRBV6-4 NA CASSDRVAGVYEQYF TGTGCCAGCAGTGACAGGGTAGCGGGAGTTTACGAGCAGTACTTC
NA TRBJ2-2 TRBV18 NA CASSPLGTGELFF TGTGCCAGCTCACCCCTCGGCACCGGGGAGCTGTTTTTT
NA TRBJ2-7 TRBV5-1 NA CASSLAAGGIEQYF TGCGCCAGCAGCTTGGCGGCAGGGGGGATTGAGCAGTACTTC
NA TRBJ2-5 TRBV28 NA CASSLGAGETQYF TGTGCCAGCAGTTTAGGGGCAGGAGAGACCCAGTACTTC
TRBD2 TRBJ2-2 TRBV29-1 NA CSVEGLAGANTGELFF TGCAGCGTTGAAGGACTAGCGGGTGCGAACACCGGGGAGCTGTTTTTT
NA TRBJ2-2 TRBV5-1 once CASSLSGNTGELFF TGCGCCAGCAGTTTAAGCGGGAACACCGGGGAGCTGTTTTTT
NA TRBJ1-4 TRBV9 once CASSPPGPTNEKLFF TGTGCCAGCAGCCCACCAGGGCCAACTAATGAAAAACTGTTTTTT
NA TRBJ1-3 TRBV5-4 NA CASSSTRGVGNTIYF TGTGCCAGCAGCTCAACTCGGGGGGTCGGAAACACCATATATTTT
NA TRBJ2-7 TRBV28 NA CASVLPGFDEQYF TGTGCCAGCGTTCTGCCAGGATTCGACGAGCAGTACTTC
NA TRBJ1-2 TRBV9 NA CASSPLGGQNYGYTF TGTGCCAGCAGCCCCCTGGGAGGACAGAACTATGGCTACACCTTC
TRBD1 TRBJ1-4 TRBV28 NA CASSRDSLATNEKLFF TGTGCCAGCAGCCGGGACAGCCTAGCAACTAATGAAAAACTGTTTTTT
NA TRBJ2-2 TRBV30 NA CAWSQTNIGTGELFF TGTGCCTGGAGTCAAACAAACATTGGGACCGGGGAGCTGTTTTTT
NA TRBJ2-7 TRBV7-2 NA CASSLSIVEQYF TGTGCCAGCAGCTTATCGATCGTCGAGCAGTACTTC
TRBD1 TRBJ2-3 TRBV30 NA CAWSVLGTGYLYF TGTGCCTGGAGTGTACTAGGGACAGGGTATCTGTATTTT
NA TRBJ2-7 TRBV18 NA CASSPTELYGVYEQYF TGTGCCAGCTCACCGACCGAGCTTTATGGGGTATACGAGCAGTACTTC
TRBD2 TRBJ2-1 TRBV29-1 NA CSVQPSGKYNEQFF TGCAGCGTTCAGCCTAGCGGAAAATACAATGAGCAGTTCTTC
TRBD2 TRBJ2-7 TRBV14 NA CASSHRPSGTGEQYF TGTGCCAGCAGCCACCGCCCAAGCGGGACGGGCGAGCAGTACTTC
NA TRBJ2-7 TRBV28 NA CASSLTLSSSEQYF TGTGCCAGCAGTTTGACCCTTTCCTCTAGCGAGCAGTACTTC
TRBD2 TRBJ2-7 TRBV7-2 NA CASSLVGLAGAQSYEQYF TGTGCCAGCAGCTTAGTGGGGCTAGCGGGAGCGCAATCCTACGAGCAGTACTTC
NA TRBJ2-1 TRBV5-6 NA CASSLRDYNEQFF TGTGCCAGCAGCTTGCGGGACTACAATGAGCAGTTCTTC
NA TRBJ2-5 TRBV19 NA CASSEGFAVSDQYF TGTGCCAGTAGTGAGGGGTTCGCCGTGTCGGACCAGTACTTC
TRBD1 TRBJ2-1 TRBV10-3 NA CAINPNRGLGEQFF TGTGCCATCAATCCTAACAGGGGGCTGGGTGAGCAGTTCTTC
NA TRBJ2-2 TRBV5-1 NA CASGRDGGFSTGELFF TGCGCCAGCGGCCGGGACGGCGGATTTTCCACCGGGGAGCTGTTTTTT
NA TRBJ2-3 TRBV28 NA CASSLTSGFGTDTQYF TGTGCCAGCAGTTTAACTTCTGGATTCGGCACAGATACGCAGTATTTT
NA TRBJ2-1 TRBV6-1 NA CASSERSSYNEQFF TGTGCCAGCAGTGAACGAAGCTCCTACAATGAGCAGTTCTTC
NA TRBJ2-1 TRBV5-1 NA CASSSDSSYNEQFF TGCGCCAGCAGCTCCGACAGTTCTTACAATGAGCAGTTCTTC